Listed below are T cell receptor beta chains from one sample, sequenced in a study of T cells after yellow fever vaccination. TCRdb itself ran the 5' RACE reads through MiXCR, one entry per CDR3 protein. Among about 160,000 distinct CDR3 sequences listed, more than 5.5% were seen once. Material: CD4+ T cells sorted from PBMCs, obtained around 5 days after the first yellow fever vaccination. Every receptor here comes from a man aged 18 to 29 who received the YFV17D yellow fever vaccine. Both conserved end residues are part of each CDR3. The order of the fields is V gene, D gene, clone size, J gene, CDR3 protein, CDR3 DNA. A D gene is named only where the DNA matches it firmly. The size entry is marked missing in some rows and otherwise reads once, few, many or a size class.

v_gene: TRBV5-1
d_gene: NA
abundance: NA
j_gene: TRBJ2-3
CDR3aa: CASSFASDTQYF
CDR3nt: TGCGCCAGCAGCTTTGCCTCAGATACGCAGTATTTT

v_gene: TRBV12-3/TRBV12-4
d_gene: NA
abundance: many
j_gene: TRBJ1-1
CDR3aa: CASRDQSEAFF
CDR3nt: TGTGCCAGCAGGGATCAATCTGAAGCTTTCTTT

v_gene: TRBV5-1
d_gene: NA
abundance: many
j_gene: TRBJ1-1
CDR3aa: CASSLDGAEAFF
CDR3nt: TGCGCCAGCAGCTTGGACGGCGCTGAAGCTTTCTTT

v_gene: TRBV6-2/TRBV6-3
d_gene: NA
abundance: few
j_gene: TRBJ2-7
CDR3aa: CASSPADYEQYF
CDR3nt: TGTGCCAGCAGCCCCGCAGATTACGAGCAGTACTTC

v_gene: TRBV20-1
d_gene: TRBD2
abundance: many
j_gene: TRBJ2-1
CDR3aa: CSARDPSGDWQFF
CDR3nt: TGCAGTGCTAGAGATCCTAGCGGGGATTGGCAGTTCTTC

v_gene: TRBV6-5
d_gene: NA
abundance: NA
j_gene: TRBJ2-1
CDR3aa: CASSYSVPSTFYNEQFF
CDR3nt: TGTGCCAGCAGTTACTCAGTTCCAAGTACGTTCTACAATGAGCAGTTCTTC

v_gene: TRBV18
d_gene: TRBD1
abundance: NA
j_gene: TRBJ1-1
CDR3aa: CASSILTGGGEAFF
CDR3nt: TGTGCCAGCTCAATCCTAACAGGGGGCGGTGAAGCTTTCTTT

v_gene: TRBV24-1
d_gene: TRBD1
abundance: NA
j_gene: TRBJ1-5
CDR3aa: CATSTGTEAGQPQHF
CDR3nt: TGTGCCACCAGTACCGGGACAGAGGCTGGGCAGCCCCAGCATTTT

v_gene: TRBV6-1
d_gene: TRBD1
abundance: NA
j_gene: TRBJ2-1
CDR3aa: CAVKGAPSYNEQFF
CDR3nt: TGTGCCGTTAAGGGGGCCCCCTCCTACAATGAGCAGTTCTTC

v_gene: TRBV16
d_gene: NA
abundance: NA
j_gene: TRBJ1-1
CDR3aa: CASSAQGQGSEAFF
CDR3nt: TGTGCCAGCAGCGCGCAGGGGCAAGGCTCTGAAGCTTTCTTT

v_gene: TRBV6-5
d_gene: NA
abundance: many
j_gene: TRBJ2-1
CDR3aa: CASSRDRKVYNEQFF
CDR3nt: TGTGCCAGCAGTCGCGACAGGAAGGTTTACAATGAGCAGTTCTTC

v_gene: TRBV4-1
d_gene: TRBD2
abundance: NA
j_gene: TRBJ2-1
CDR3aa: CASSQDTGTSGYNEQFF
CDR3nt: TGCGCCAGCAGCCAAGATACCGGGACTAGCGGCTACAATGAGCAGTTCTTC

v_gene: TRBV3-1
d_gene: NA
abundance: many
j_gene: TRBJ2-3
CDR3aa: CASSQVGSDTQYF
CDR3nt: TGTGCCAGCAGCCAAGTAGGTTCAGATACGCAGTATTTT

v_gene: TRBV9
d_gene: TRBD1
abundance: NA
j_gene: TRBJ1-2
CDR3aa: CASSWRPGTGNYGYTF
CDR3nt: TGTGCCAGCAGTTGGAGGCCGGGGACAGGGAACTATGGCTACACCTTC

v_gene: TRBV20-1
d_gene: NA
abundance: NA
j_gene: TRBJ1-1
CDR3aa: CSARWGNKNTEAFF
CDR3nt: TGCAGTGCTAGATGGGGGAACAAGAACACTGAAGCTTTCTTT

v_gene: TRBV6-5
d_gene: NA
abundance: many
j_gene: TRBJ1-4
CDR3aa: CASSYGQGGEKLFF
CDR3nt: TGTGCCAGCAGTTACGGGCAGGGTGGAGAAAAACTGTTTTTT

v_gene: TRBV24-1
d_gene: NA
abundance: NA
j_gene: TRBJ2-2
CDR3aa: CATSEVTGELFF
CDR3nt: TGTGCCACCAGCGAGGTTACCGGGGAGCTGTTTTTT